The 11 T cell receptor beta chains reported below all come from one sample, sequenced in a study of OX40 agonist ivuxolimab in advanced cancers. Assay: immunoSEQ multiplex PCR; the TCRdb copy retains only in-frame clones and omits some. The top ten hold around 1.7% of the sample, which has approximately 61,000 clones, roughly nine tenths seen once. Sequences were derived from CD4+ or CD8+ T cells sorted from blood, sampled in a trial of the OX40 agonist ivuxolimab. The receptors here all came from an adult with an advanced solid tumor such as melanoma, head and neck, liver or kidney cancer.

This clone was observed a single time. The chain has TRBV30 and TRBJ1-5; 7 nucleotides agree with TRBD1. CDR3 length: 13 amino acids. Unmatched junction bases numbered 5, after V lost 2 bases and J lost 7 bases. Germline-derived CDR1 and CDR2 are GTSNPN and SVGIG (reference sequence). CDR3 coding DNA: TGTGCCTGGAGTAACCAGGGGGGGCAGCCCCAGCATTTT. Protein sequence: CAWSNQGGQPQHF.

The chain couples TRBV7-2 to TRBJ1-2; no clear D gene. CDR3 size: 13 residues. Trimming pared 2 bases from V and 0 bases from J, leaving 4 bases between. The germline CDR1 and CDR2 sequences are SGHTA and FQGNSA. In DNA form, the CDR3 reads TGTGCCAGCAGCTTATCAGCTAACTATGGCTACACCTTC. Translating gives CASSLSANYGYTF.

The chain recombines TRBV21-1 with TRBJ1-2. TRBV21-1 is annotated as a pseudogene. The CDR3 consists of 18 residues. CDR3 amino acids: CASSKSPALRFPNYGYTF. CDR3 DNA sequence: TGTGCCAGCAGCAAAAGTCCGGCCCTCCGGTTCCCTAACTATGGCTACACCTTC.

V gene TRBV28 combines with J gene TRBJ2-2; TRBD2 is a possible D gene (5 bases). The CDR3 runs to 14 residues. Per the germline V gene, CDR1 is MDHEN and CDR2 is SYDVKM. The V gene lost 6 bases and the J gene lost 6 bases, with 14 bases spanning the gap. The CDR3: CASSTTSYPGELFF. Written as DNA, the CDR3 is TGTGCCAGCAGCACTACTAGTTACCCCGGGGAGCTGTTTTTT.

Remarks on this clone: Sequence at one end of the junction differs from germline and may be a read error. This chain joins TRBV7-7 and TRBJ2-1, with 9 nucleotides matching TRBD2. This CDR3 has 15 amino acids. Germline assignment: CDR1 SSHAT and CDR2 FNYEAQ (reference sequence). The CDR3 here is CASSISGGDYNEQFF. CDR3 sequence (DNA): TGTGCTAGCAGCATTAGCGGGGGAGACTACAATGAGCAGTTCTTC.

V usage is TRBV6-1 and J usage is TRBJ1-1; D perhaps matches TRBD1 (5 bases). The CDR3 spans 14 residues. Germline CDR1 MNHNS, CDR2 SASEGT. Trimming cost V 6 bases and J 5 bases, with 16 bases left between them. This CDR3 is CASRVVVGGTEAFF. The DNA for the CDR3 is TGTGCCAGCAGGGTCGTAGTCGGGGGAACTGAAGCTTTCTTT.

The chain is built from TRBV28 and TRBJ2-1; 12 nucleotides match TRBD2. V shed 2 bases, J shed 6 bases, and the junction held 5 bases outside the gene matches. Germline assignment: CDR1 MDHEN and CDR2 SYDVKM. This CDR3 comprises 16 residues. The CDR3 nucleotides are TGTGCCAGCAGTTTAAATGGACTAGCGGGGAGCAATGAGCAGTTCTTC. Translation: CASSLNGLAGSNEQFF.

The genes are TRBV6-1 and TRBJ2-1; TRBD1 agrees at 7 bases. The CDR3 is 15 residues long. V shed 6 bases, J shed 2 bases, and the junction held 7 bases outside the gene matches. CDR1 MNHNS and CDR2 SASEGT come from the germline V gene. CDR3 sequence: CASRSTGFTYNEQFF. CDR3 DNA: TGTGCCAGCAGATCGACAGGGTTCACCTACAATGAGCAGTTCTTC.

The chain uses TRBV7-8 and TRBJ1-5; D ambiguous. The CDR3 contains 13 residues. V was trimmed by 5 bases and J by 0 bases, leaving 5 bases between them. From germline, CDR1 is SGHVS and CDR2 FQNEAQ. The CDR3 nucleotides are TGTGCCAGCAGCGAATATAGCAATCAGCCCCAGCATTTT. Amino acids: CASSEYSNQPQHF.

The chain carries TRBV9 and TRBJ1-1; perhaps TRBD1 as D (5 bases). Germline values: CDR1 SGDLS, CDR2 YYNGEE. The V and J ends lost 0 bases and 8 bases respectively, with 11 bases between them. The length of the CDR3 is 13 residues. This chain's CDR3 is CASSVGMGEEAFF. The CDR3 DNA reads as TGTGCCAGCAGCGTAGGAATGGGGGAAGAAGCTTTCTTT.

This chain links TRBV11-3 with TRBJ2-3; D is undetermined. Per germline, CDR1 SGHNT and CDR2 YENEEA. There are 15 residues in the CDR3. Trimming took 2 bases from V and 0 from J, leaving 9 bases between them. The CDR3, as DNA: TGTGCCAGCAGCTTAAACCCCACTAGCACAGATACGCAGTATTTT. It translates to CASSLNPTSTDTQYF.